This T cell receptor beta chain originates from a study of T cells in Graves' hyperthyroidism and ophthalmopathy. Findings and caveats of the study: Before onset, by a median of approximately 6.8 months, the model predicted ophthalmopathy. Most clonotypes that expanded in the thyroid above 0.001 also showed up in blood.

Template material for amplifying TCR beta CDR3 regions consisted of RNA transcripts. HTBI primers were used for first-round RT-PCR of the TCR CDR3. A single record per CDR3 protein comes from TCRdb applying MiXCR to the multiplex PCR reads. In the table there are about 560,000 distinct CDR3 sequences, around 17% of which are singletons. This clonotype has at least ten counts. Its antigen is not known. V shed 0 bases and J shed 5 bases, with 8 bases lying between them. The CDR3 totals 13 residues. The sequence was obtained from a young woman with Graves' hyperthyroidism. Source material: blood. The V gene is TRBV12-3 or TRBV12-4, the J gene TRBJ2-7; no definite D call. CDR3 sequence: CASSLAPDHEQYF. The CDR3 DNA sequence: TGTGCCAGCAGTTTAGCTCCCGATCACGAGCAGTACTTC.